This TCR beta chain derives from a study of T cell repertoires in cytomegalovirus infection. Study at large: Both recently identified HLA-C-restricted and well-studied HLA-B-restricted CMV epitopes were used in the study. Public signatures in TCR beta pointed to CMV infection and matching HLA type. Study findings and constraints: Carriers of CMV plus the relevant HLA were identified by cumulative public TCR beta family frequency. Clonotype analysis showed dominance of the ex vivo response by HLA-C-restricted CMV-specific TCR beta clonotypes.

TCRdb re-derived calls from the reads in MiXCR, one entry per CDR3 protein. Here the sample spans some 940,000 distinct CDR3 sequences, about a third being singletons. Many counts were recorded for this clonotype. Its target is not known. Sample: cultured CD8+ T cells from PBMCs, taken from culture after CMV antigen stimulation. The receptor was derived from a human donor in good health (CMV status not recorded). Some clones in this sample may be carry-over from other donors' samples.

The DNA for the CDR3 is TGTGCCAGCAGTACAGGGGGTACGGGGAATCAGCCCCAGCATTTT. Encoded protein: CASSTGGTGNQPQHF. The V call is TRBV7-6, the J call TRBJ1-5, with 8 bases fitting TRBD1. Trimming cost V 6 bases and J 4 bases; bases outside gene matches: 8. From germline, CDR1 is SGHVS and CDR2 FNYEAQ. This CDR3 contains 15 residues.